This T cell receptor (beta chain) was obtained from a study of graft-versus-host responses after intestinal transplantation (dated by TCRdb to the early 2020s). About the investigation overall: Multivisceral, liver-intestinal, or isolated intestinal transplants were received by the recipients. All recipients received anti-thymocyte globulin induction followed by maintenance tacrolimus and steroids for about three years. Bulk TCR-beta CDR3 sequencing was used to track graft-versus-host and host-versus-graft alloreactive T cell clones in the graft, circulation and bone marrow after intestinal transplantation. Alloreactive clones were identified by sequencing pre-transplant mixed lymphocyte reaction products and comparing them with unstimulated pre-transplant donor and recipient T cells. The cohort enrolled about two dozen intestinal transplant recipients, one of whom was a retransplant, and a few patients without pretransplant specimens were excluded. A peak of at least 4% donor T cells among recipient peripheral blood mononuclear cells was the definition used for donor T cell macrochimerism. Samples from a few later patients were sequenced in-house on an Illumina MiSeq with MiXCR processing rather than by the commercial service.

Library preparation employed the immunoSEQ multiplex PCR assay. For most patients, genomic DNA was isolated with the Qiagen DNeasy Blood and Tissue Kit and sent frozen to Adaptive Biotechnologies for TCR sequencing. Adaptive Biotechnologies carried out high-throughput TCR-beta CDR3 sequencing of genomic DNA for most patients. Concerning the study's data processing: Adaptive's ImmunoSEQ software was the source of the TCR sequencing data for 15 to 20 patients, while three other patients were processed with MiXCR and VDJtools. To correct CD4 versus CD8 sorting errors, sequences present in both subsets at a frequency ratio below 5:1 were removed. CDR3 nucleotide sequences shared between donor and recipient were removed because their origin could not be assigned. At least 2-fold expansion over unstimulated cells and a minimum CFSE-low frequency of 0.002% (template counts) or 0.001% (read counts) were required for clones to be classified as alloreactive. Mappable clones were those detected in sequenced pre-transplant spleen, lymph node, or MLR CFSE-low populations of the donor or recipient. Cumulative frequency of alloreactive clones was calculated as a percentage of all sequences weighted by copy number. This immuneACCESS table, as held by TCRdb, lists in-frame sequences with V and J called but not all clones. Of the missing ones, under half trace to an unresolved V gene in checked studies; the others have no known cause. V, J and clone size are those of that table, while D and trimming were read from the DNA. The sample profile shows tens of thousands of clones; about 93% of them were found once. The top ten clonotypes cover about 2% of the sample.

Reading from cysteine to phenylalanine, the CDR3 counts 15 amino acids. The CDR3 DNA has 45 bases and is translated from base 1. V loses 1 base, J loses 5 bases, and the germline ends lie 14 bases apart. In the germline V gene (reference sequence), CDR1 corresponds to SEHNR and CDR2 to FQNEAQ. Read against the paper, the sample's time point label means: cells obtained before transplantation from donor or recipient. CD3+CD4+ and CD3+CD8+ populations were FACS-sorted from unstimulated pre-transplant donor and recipient cells taken from spleen or lymph nodes. Notes on this clone: The antigen it binds to is not known. The record has no base qualities; no much larger clone is one base away.

The investigation overall reported the following: Early after transplant, peak levels of circulating GvH clones were found to be associated with declines in HvG clones. GvH clones turned up in recipient bone marrow, with some appearing earlier in ileal mucosa or blood, a pattern consistent with an intestinal mucosal origin. Conclusions were limited by the relatively low number and heterogeneity of intestinal transplant patients. Patients with donor T cell macrochimerism had high GvH to HvG T cell clonal ratios in their allografts.

The sequencing used unstimulated CD8+ T cells sorted from spleen or lymph node cells, collected before intestinal transplant. The chain is made from TRBV7-9 and TRBJ1-2, with TRBD1 tentatively as D gene (5 bases match). The TCR comes from a human donor who received an intestinal transplant. The CDR3 reads CASSLVPPRGYGYTF. The DNA sequence is given as TGTGCCAGCAGCTTAGTGCCCCCTCGGGGGTATGGCTACACCTTC.